This TCR beta chain was obtained from a study of cytomegalovirus exposure and HLA in healthy donors. The germline V and J ends were trimmed by 5 bases and 3 bases, with 14 bases remaining between them. The CDR3 has 16 residues. In germline, CDR1 is SGHTA, CDR2 FQGNSA. Amplification used 60 Vbeta primers and 13 Jbeta primers. Sequencing used immunoSEQ multiplex PCR; TCRdb keeps in-frame clones, though not all of them. Here the sample spans about 150,000 clones, roughly 80% being singletons. This clone has just one count. The sequence came from a man younger than 35 in good health and CMV-seronegative. The sequencing sample was made of PBMCs. This chain joins TRBV7-2 and TRBJ2-6; possible D gene TRBD2, 6 bases. CDR3 nucleotides: TGTGCCAGCAGCCCCCAAGGGACTTATGGGGCCAACGTCCTGACTTTC. It is translated as CASSPQGTYGANVLTF.